The 2 T cell receptor beta chains below come from one sample, sequenced in a study of cytomegalovirus exposure and HLA in healthy donors. PCR amplification relied on 60 Vbeta primers (plus 13 Jbeta primers). Sequenced by immunoSEQ multiplex PCR; TCRdb stores in-frame clones only, minus some. This table holds 120,000 or so clones, 77% found once. The sample consisted of PBMCs. The source is a man aged 18 to 30 in good health and CMV-seropositive.

J is TRBJ2-7 and V is TRBV9; 12 nucleotides align to TRBD1. The V and J ends lost 1 base and 6 bases, in that order; junction bases with no gene match: 8. The V gene's germline CDR1 is SGDLS and CDR2 YYNGEE. This CDR3 has 16 residues. CDR3: CASSVNLGTGGSEQYF. CDR3 sequence (DNA): TGTGCCAGCAGCGTAAACTTAGGGACAGGGGGCTCCGAGCAGTACTTC.

This clone has only one observation. The chain has TRBV19 and TRBJ1-5; D might be TRBD1 (5 bases). Germline V gene data show CDR1 as LNHDA and CDR2 as SQIVND (reference sequence). The CDR3 consists of 12 residues. V was trimmed by 0 bases and J by 12 bases, leaving 9 bases between them. The CDR3 reads CASSIDWGFQHF. The CDR3 DNA follows: TGTGCCAGTAGTATAGATTGGGGCTTCCAGCATTTT.